The rows below give T cell receptor beta chains drawn from one sample of a study of blood T cell repertoires in COVID-19. Sequencing was performed with immunoSEQ multiplex PCR; in TCRdb, only in-frame clones are kept and a portion is missing. The data show about 150,000 clones, with about 85% seen just once and around 4.6% held by the top ten. Sequencing was done on a sample of peripheral blood. The receptors were sampled from a woman aged 60-70 years with active or convalescent COVID-19. CDR3s include the opening cysteine and the closing phenylalanine or tryptophan. A D gene is named only where the DNA matches it firmly. Only part of the rows carry a size: once, few, many, or a class if the clone is expanded.

D gene | J gene | V gene | clone size | CDR3 protein | CDR3 DNA
- | TRBJ1-2 | TRBV18 | - | CASSPPAYYGYTF | TGTGCCAGCTCACCACCGGCCTACTATGGCTACACCTTC
- | TRBJ2-2 | TRBV5-1 | - | CASSPDGGSNTGELFF | TGCGCCAGCAGTCCAGACGGGGGATCGAACACCGGGGAGCTGTTTTTT
- | TRBJ2-2 | TRBV11-2 | - | CASSGLSGAGELFF | TGTGCCAGCAGCGGACTCTCGGGGGCCGGGGAGCTGTTTTTT
- | TRBJ1-2 | TRBV10-2 | - | CASSGIEVFPYGYTF | TGCGCCAGCAGCGGGATCGAGGTCTTCCCCTATGGCTACACCTTC
TRBD1 | TRBJ2-2 | TRBV7-9 | - | CASSSRQGPGELFF | TGTGCCAGCAGCTCCCGACAGGGACCCGGGGAGCTGTTTTTT
- | TRBJ1-5 | TRBV2 | - | CASSRTGGNQPQHF | TGTGCCAGCAGTCGAACAGGCGGCAATCAGCCCCAGCATTTT
- | TRBJ1-1 | TRBV18 | - | CASSPRREVTEAFF | TGTGCCAGCTCACCGAGGAGGGAGGTCACTGAAGCTTTCTTT
- | TRBJ1-2 | TRBV6-1 | - | CASSEPVPYRDLLGGYTF | TGTGCCAGCAGTGAACCGGTGCCTTACAGGGACCTCCTAGGTGGCTACACCTTC
TRBD2 | TRBJ2-3 | TRBV6-2/TRBV6-3 | - | CASSRRGGLSTDTQYF | TGTGCCAGCAGCCGTCGGGGGGGGCTCAGCACAGATACGCAGTATTTT
TRBD1 | TRBJ1-4 | TRBV10-3 | - | CAISERTGGHEKLFF | TGTGCCATCAGTGAAAGGACAGGAGGGCATGAAAAACTGTTTTTT
TRBD1 | TRBJ2-2 | TRBV9 | - | CASRDRSNTGELFF | TGTGCCAGTAGGGACAGGTCTAACACCGGGGAGCTGTTTTTT
TRBD2 | TRBJ2-3 | TRBV19 | - | CASNGAGEREDTQYF | TGTGCCAGTAATGGAGCGGGGGAGAGGGAAGATACGCAGTATTTT
TRBD1 | TRBJ2-7 | TRBV2 | once | CASSEGDRGDLEQYF | TGTGCCAGCAGTGAAGGTGACAGGGGGGATCTGGAGCAGTACTTC
TRBD2 | TRBJ2-3 | TRBV11-2 | - | CASSPLTSGGANTQYF | TGTGCCAGCAGCCCGTTGACTAGCGGGGGGGCGAATACGCAGTATTTT
TRBD1 | TRBJ1-4 | TRBV5-8 | - | CASSLGQGTGTNEKLFF | TGTGCCAGCAGCTTGGGACAGGGGACGGGAACTAATGAAAAACTGTTTTTT
- | TRBJ1-2 | TRBV29-1 | - | CSVEDHPRAGYGYTF | TGCAGCGTTGAAGATCACCCCAGGGCAGGCTATGGCTACACCTTC
- | TRBJ1-2 | TRBV19 | - | CASSPRTNYGYTF | TGTGCCAGTAGTCCGCGGACTAACTATGGCTACACCTTC
- | TRBJ1-6 | TRBV2 | - | CASRSSVYNSPLHF | TGTGCCAGCAGATCCTCGGTCTATAATTCACCCCTCCACTTT
- | TRBJ2-2 | TRBV19 | - | CASKLGHLTGELFF | TGTGCCAGTAAGTTAGGACACCTCACCGGGGAGCTGTTTTTT
- | TRBJ2-4 | TRBV4-1 | - | CASSTTGLGGAIQYF | TGCGCCAGCAGCACTACAGGGTTGGGGGGGGCCATTCAGTACTTC
- | TRBJ2-3 | TRBV3-1/TRBV3-2 | - | CASSPGVFTSTDTQYF | TGTGCCAGCAGCCCGGGGGTATTCACTAGCACAGATACGCAGTATTTT
TRBD1 | TRBJ1-1 | TRBV6-5 | - | CASRSTGMNTEAFF | TGTGCCAGCAGATCGACAGGGATGAACACTGAAGCTTTCTTT
- | TRBJ2-5 | TRBV4-1 | - | CASSQGTVQETQYF | TGCGCCAGCAGCCAAGGCACAGTACAAGAGACCCAGTACTTC
- | TRBJ2-7 | TRBV19 | - | CASSTPTAQNYEQYF | TGTGCCAGTAGTACCCCGACAGCTCAAAACTACGAGCAGTACTTC
- | TRBJ1-1 | TRBV4-3 | - | CASRFRGNTEAFF | TGCGCCAGCAGATTCAGGGGGAACACTGAAGCTTTCTTT
TRBD1 | TRBJ1-4 | TRBV30 | - | CAWSVLGQGTEKLFF | TGTGCCTGGAGTGTACTGGGACAGGGCACTGAAAAACTGTTTTTT
TRBD2 | TRBJ2-3 | TRBV5-6 | - | CASSLATSGLTDTQYF | TGTGCCAGCAGCTTGGCGACTAGCGGGCTCACAGATACGCAGTATTTT
- | TRBJ2-3 | TRBV5-4 | - | CASSLGRGPFTDTQYF | TGTGCCAGCAGCTTGGGGAGGGGGCCTTTCACAGATACGCAGTATTTT
- | TRBJ1-2 | TRBV6-5 | - | CASSRGGAVNGYTF | TGTGCCAGCAGTCGTGGGGGCGCGGTGAATGGCTACACCTTC
- | TRBJ1-2 | TRBV7-3 | - | CASSGVGPEGRGNYGYTF | TGTGCCAGCAGCGGAGTTGGCCCTGAGGGCAGAGGTAACTATGGCTACACCTTC
- | TRBJ2-3 | TRBV7-2 | - | CASSQNGGLGDTQYF | TGTGCCAGCAGCCAGAACGGGGGGCTCGGAGATACGCAGTATTTT
- | TRBJ1-2 | TRBV19 | - | CASVDAGEINYGYTF | TGTGCCAGTGTCGACGCGGGGGAGATTAACTATGGCTACACCTTC
TRBD2 | TRBJ2-3 | TRBV4-3 | - | CASSQESGGAFTAADTQYF | TGCGCCAGCAGCCAAGAAAGCGGGGGGGCCTTCACAGCAGCAGATACGCAGTATTTT
TRBD1 | TRBJ2-7 | TRBV5-1 | - | CASSLEGQGYEQYF | TGCGCCAGCAGCTTGGAGGGACAGGGGTACGAGCAGTACTTC
- | TRBJ2-7 | TRBV12-5 | - | CASGLVGVASEQYF | TGTGCTAGTGGTTTGGTAGGTGTAGCGAGCGAGCAGTACTTC
- | TRBJ1-1 | TRBV4-3 | - | CASSQDWTLEAFF | TGCGCCAGCAGCCAAGATTGGACATTGGAAGCTTTCTTT
- | TRBJ1-1 | TRBV9 | - | CASSPRSMNTEAFF | TGTGCCAGCAGCCCCCGGAGCATGAACACTGAAGCTTTCTTT
- | TRBJ1-2 | TRBV29-1 | - | CSVEDFSGVSGYTF | TGCAGCGTTGAAGATTTCTCAGGGGTATCTGGCTACACCTTC
TRBD2 | TRBJ2-5 | TRBV12-3/TRBV12-4 | - | CASRLAGEETQYF | TGTGCCAGCAGGCTAGCGGGGGAAGAGACCCAGTACTTC
- | TRBJ2-5 | TRBV9 | - | CASSDIGGRGETQYF | TGTGCCAGCAGCGACATCGGGGGACGCGGGGAGACCCAGTACTTC
- | TRBJ2-7 | TRBV18 | - | CASSPTGTYEQYF | TGTGCCAGCTCACCAACAGGGACCTACGAGCAGTACTTC
- | TRBJ1-2 | TRBV6-2/TRBV6-3 | - | CASSYGAIWGYTF | TGTGCCAGCAGTTACGGTGCGATTTGGGGCTACACCTTC
- | TRBJ1-5 | TRBV7-8 | - | CASSPGRLRDYSNQPQHF | TGTGCCAGCAGCCCGGGACGCTTGCGGGATTATAGCAATCAGCCCCAGCATTTT
TRBD1 | TRBJ2-7 | TRBV6-5 | - | CASRKGQGAAYEQYF | TGTGCCAGCAGGAAGGGGCAGGGGGCGGCCTACGAGCAGTACTTC
TRBD1 | TRBJ1-1 | TRBV7-9 | - | CASSLRGQGSGAFF | TGTGCCAGCAGCTTAAGGGGACAGGGTTCTGGAGCTTTCTTT
TRBD1 | TRBJ2-7 | TRBV12-3/TRBV12-4 | - | CASSYTGVYEQYF | TGTGCCAGCAGTTACACAGGGGTCTACGAGCAGTACTTC
TRBD1 | TRBJ2-2 | TRBV9 | - | CASSAVGTGETGELFF | TGTGCCAGCAGCGCAGTAGGGACAGGGGAGACCGGGGAGCTGTTTTTT
- | TRBJ1-1 | TRBV5-4 | - | CASRSEGVNTEAFF | TGTGCCAGCAGGTCCGAGGGGGTGAACACTGAAGCTTTCTTT